A selection of T cell receptor beta chains follows, all from one sample in a study of early T cells in non-severe SARS-CoV-2 infection. Each CDR3 protein is one row after TCRdb ran MiXCR on the 5' RACE reads. The sample contains about 50,000 distinct CDR3 sequences, over 9.5% of which appear only once. Sequencing used whole blood. The receptor source for this set is an adult who was a healthcare worker with PCR-confirmed SARS-CoV-2 infection or an uninfected control (not recorded which). Both conserved end residues are part of each CDR3. A D gene is named only where the DNA matches it firmly. Some rows mark clone size as missing; the rest say once, few, many or name a class of expanded clone.

j_call clone_size d_call v_call cdr3_aa cdr3_nt
TRBJ2-3 many - TRBV6-2/TRBV6-3 CASRLPGADTQYF TGTGCCAGCCGGTTACCGGGGGCAGATACGCAGTATTTT
TRBJ2-2 many - TRBV9 CASSPIYEFTGELFF TGTGCCAGCAGCCCAATCTACGAGTTTACCGGGGAGCTGTTTTTT
TRBJ1-1 many - TRBV29-1 CSGLMNTEAFF TGCAGCGGCTTGATGAACACTGAAGCTTTCTTT
TRBJ2-3 few - TRBV11-2 CASSLVFPGLDTQYF TGTGCCAGCAGCTTAGTTTTCCCTGGATTAGATACGCAGTATTTT
TRBJ2-5 - - TRBV20-1 CSGSITRQTQYF TGCAGTGGATCGATAACTCGCCAGACCCAGTACTTC
TRBJ2-1 many - TRBV7-2 CASSQGMSLYNEQFF TGTGCCAGCAGCCAGGGAATGTCTCTCTACAATGAGCAGTTCTTC
TRBJ2-7 many - TRBV18 CASSPWGYEQYF TGTGCCAGCTCACCATGGGGGTACGAGCAGTACTTC
TRBJ1-2 many - TRBV7-2 CASSLAGNNYGYTF TGTGCCAGCAGCTTAGCAGGGAATAACTATGGCTACACCTTC
TRBJ1-5 many - TRBV30 CAWSVTYGTPGQPQHF TGTGCCTGGAGTGTAACGTATGGCACCCCAGGGCAGCCCCAGCATTTT
TRBJ2-7 - TRBD2 TRBV7-6 CASSPGTSGSVAYEQYF TGTGCCAGCAGCCCCGGGACTAGCGGGAGCGTCGCCTACGAGCAGTACTTC
TRBJ2-7 few - TRBV9 CASSPWTGGNEQYF TGTGCCAGCAGCCCTTGGACAGGAGGGAACGAGCAGTACTTC
TRBJ2-1 few - TRBV3-1 CASSQDVGAGRLFTSSYNEQFF TGTGCCAGCAGCCAAGATGTTGGGGCGGGGCGCCTGTTCACTAGCTCCTACAATGAGCAGTTCTTC
TRBJ2-1 many - TRBV27 CASSLSDRRYNEQFF TGTGCCAGCAGTTTATCCGACAGAAGATACAATGAGCAGTTCTTC
TRBJ2-7 - - TRBV5-4 CASSLGQGHTYEQYF TGTGCCAGCAGCTTGGGGCAGGGGCATACCTACGAGCAGTACTTC
TRBJ2-3 many TRBD1 TRBV9 CASSGQGALTDTQYF TGTGCCAGCAGCGGACAGGGGGCGCTCACAGATACGCAGTATTTT
TRBJ2-7 medium-sized - TRBV27 CASAGLYEQYF TGTGCCAGCGCCGGGCTCTACGAGCAGTACTTC
TRBJ2-5 few - TRBV15 CATSRISGYRETQYF TGTGCCACCAGCAGGATTTCAGGGTACCGGGAGACCCAGTACTTC
TRBJ2-5 few - TRBV5-1 CASSRGLQGKTQYF TGCGCCAGCAGCCGGGGACTGCAGGGAAAGACCCAGTACTTC
TRBJ2-1 few TRBD2 TRBV6-4 CASSVVAGGFGEQFF TGTGCCAGCAGTGTGGTAGCGGGAGGGTTTGGTGAGCAGTTCTTC
TRBJ2-7 - TRBD1 TRBV6-1 CASSFGTGGYEQYF TGTGCCAGCAGTTTCGGGACAGGGGGGTACGAGCAGTACTTC
TRBJ2-3 medium-sized - TRBV10-3 CAISGLATDTQYF TGTGCCATCAGTGGGCTAGCCACAGATACGCAGTATTTT
TRBJ1-6 - - TRBV4-1 CASNWQDNSPLHF TGCGCCAGCAACTGGCAGGATAATTCACCCCTCCACTTT
TRBJ1-1 many - TRBV27 CASSLLGRAEAFF TGTGCCAGCAGTTTACTGGGTAGGGCTGAAGCTTTCTTT
TRBJ1-1 many - TRBV13 CASSSSTGHGEAFF TGTGCCAGCAGCTCCTCGACGGGGCACGGTGAAGCTTTCTTT
TRBJ2-3 - - TRBV20-1 CSASGAGTDTQYF TGCAGTGCTTCGGGAGCCGGCACAGATACGCAGTATTTT
TRBJ1-4 many - TRBV20-1 CSALDPLLGTTNEKLFF TGCAGTGCTTTAGATCCCTTACTGGGAACAACTAATGAAAAACTGTTTTTT
TRBJ2-7 - TRBD1 TRBV20-1 CSSDRGNYEQYF TGCAGTTCGGACAGGGGTAATTACGAGCAGTACTTC
TRBJ2-2 many - TRBV5-1 CASSRTDRDGELFF TGCGCCAGCTCCCGGACCGATCGGGACGGGGAGCTGTTTTTT
TRBJ1-6 many TRBD1 TRBV10-3 CAISSGQGAGSPLHF TGTGCCATCAGTTCCGGACAGGGAGCTGGGTCACCCCTCCACTTT
TRBJ1-1 many - TRBV12-3/TRBV12-4 CASSLAGRVNTEAFF TGTGCCAGCAGTTTAGCCGGACGGGTGAACACTGAAGCTTTCTTT
TRBJ1-2 - - TRBV27 CASSDYYGYTF TGTGCCAGCAGTGACTACTATGGCTACACCTTC
TRBJ2-1 few TRBD1 TRBV7-9 CASSFSQGEYNEQFF TGTGCCAGCAGCTTCAGCCAGGGGGAATACAATGAGCAGTTCTTC